These 20 T cell receptor beta chains originate from one sample sequenced in a study of cytomegalovirus exposure and HLA in healthy donors. PCR primers comprised 60 Vbeta and 13 Jbeta primers. The repertoire was sequenced with immunoSEQ multiplex PCR; TCRdb's copy has only in-frame clones and lacks some. The sample includes roughly 100,000 clones, 60% to 80% of them seen just once. Sequenced sample: PBMCs. Receptors were obtained from a woman in her forties in good health and CMV-seropositive.

The chain couples TRBV28 to TRBJ1-4; D is unclear. The germline V gene encodes CDR1 MDHEN and CDR2 SYDVKM. This CDR3 is built from 16 residues. V was pared by 3 bases and J by 8 bases, with 19 bases between. The CDR3: CASSFGIGKGGEKLFF. The CDR3 DNA follows: TGTGCCAGCAGTTTTGGTATAGGGAAGGGCGGGGAAAAACTGTTTTTT.

This clone has a handful of counts. The V and J genes are TRBV18 and TRBJ1-1, with 7 bases that match TRBD1. The length of the CDR3 is 15 residues. Germline-derived CDR1 and CDR2 are KGHSH and LQKENI. The junction had 8 bases not matched to a gene; V was cut back by 3 bases and J by 4 bases. The DNA for the CDR3 is TGTGCCAGCTCACCGACAGGGTCGGGTAGCACTGAAGCTTTCTTT. Amino acid sequence: CASSPTGSGSTEAFF.

This chain uses TRBV13 with TRBJ2-1; 12 positions match TRBD2. The germline gives CDR1 PRHDT, CDR2 FYEKMQ (reference sequence). V shed 5 bases and J 9 bases; nucleotides not matched to a gene: 8. The CDR3 covers 15 residues. This chain's CDR3 is CASSPLAGGVGEQFF. The CDR3 DNA reads TGTGCCAGCAGCCCACTAGCGGGGGGCGTGGGTGAGCAGTTCTTC.

This chain connects TRBV11-3 to TRBJ2-7; possible D gene TRBD2, 5 bases. V was pared by 4 bases and J by 3 bases, with 13 bases between. Per the germline V gene, CDR1 is SGHNT and CDR2 is YENEEA. This CDR3 spans 14 amino acids. The CDR3 DNA reads as TGTGCCAGCAGCTCAACCCGGGGATACTACGAGCAGTACTTC. Protein product: CASSSTRGYYEQYF.

V is TRBV2 and J is TRBJ1-2, with TRBD1 matching 9 bases. The V gene's germline CDR1 is SNHLY and CDR2 FYNNEI. The CDR3 spans 14 residues. The ends lost 4 bases at V and 4 bases at J; junction bases unmatched: 4. In nucleotides, the CDR3 is TGTGCCAGCAGTGCAAGACAGGGGGTCTATGGCTACACCTTC. Translated: CASSARQGVYGYTF.

The J gene is TRBJ2-7, the V gene TRBV5-1; a possible D gene is TRBD2 (6 bases). The germline CDR1 and CDR2 sequences are SGHRS and YFSETQ. Trimming pared 4 bases from V and 6 bases from J, leaving 17 bases between. The CDR3 covers 14 residues. The CDR3 nucleotides read TGCGCCAGCAGCCCCACTACTAGCACAGGCGAGCAGTACTTC. Protein sequence: CASSPTTSTGEQYF.

This clone is labeled as large. This sample includes further DNA sequences coding for the same CDR3. V and J are TRBV5-4 and TRBJ2-1, with 11 nucleotides matching TRBD2. After removal of 3 bases from V and 8 bases from J, the junction contained 10 bases not matched to a gene. CDR3 length: 16 residues. In germline, CDR1 is SGHNT, CDR2 YYREEE (reference sequence). The CDR3 here is CASSSASGGKEDEQFF. The CDR3 nucleotides read TGTGCCAGCAGCTCGGCTAGCGGGGGGAAGGAGGATGAGCAGTTCTTC.

The chain has TRBV11-3 and TRBJ2-1; 7 bases align to TRBD1. The CDR3 totals 15 residues. From germline, CDR1 is SGHNT and CDR2 YENEEA. Trimming took 0 bases from V and 5 from J; bases not matched to a gene: 4. The CDR3 loop reads CASSLDGRGNNEQFF. The CDR3 DNA reads as TGTGCCAGCAGCTTAGACGGCAGGGGGAACAATGAGCAGTTCTTC.

This chain connects TRBV4-2 to TRBJ2-7; TRBD2 is a possible D gene (6 bases). CDR1 and CDR2 from the germline V gene are LGHNA and YNFKEQ. Trimming pared 2 bases from V and 7 bases from J, leaving 18 bases between. The CDR3 is 15 residues long. CDR3 protein: CASSQRPGTAGEQYF. The CDR3 nucleotides read TGTGCCAGCAGCCAACGCCCTGGGACCGCGGGGGAGCAGTACTTC.

The gene calls are TRBV7-2 and TRBJ1-6, with D possibly TRBD1 on 5 matching bases. The germline V gene encodes CDR1 SGHTA and CDR2 FQGNSA. The CDR3 is 14 amino acids. Trimming shortened V by 7 bases and J by 9 bases, and 16 bases separated the two germline ends. CDR3 loop: CASKIDSMVSPLHF. The CDR3 DNA reads TGTGCCAGCAAAATAGACAGTATGGTTTCACCCCTCCACTTT.

This rearrangement joins TRBV28 to TRBJ1-5; D is possibly TRBD1 (5 bases). V shed 3 bases and J shed 6 bases, with 12 bases lying between them. The CDR3 has 14 residues. CDR1 and CDR2 from the germline V gene are MDHEN and SYDVKM. Here the CDR3 reads CASSFLGGPQPQHF. For the CDR3, the DNA is TGTGCCAGCAGTTTTTTGGGGGGTCCTCAGCCCCAGCATTTT.

The gene calls are TRBV7-9 and TRBJ2-5; 9 nucleotides line up with TRBD1. V trimming: 4 bases; J trimming: 4 bases; junction bases outside the gene matches: 7. CDR3 length: 15 residues. Germline V CDR1 and CDR2: SEHNR, FQNEAQ (reference sequence). The CDR3 bases are TGTGCCAGCAGCTCTCCGGACAGGGGTATAGAGACCCAGTACTTC. Its translation is CASSSPDRGIETQYF.

The J gene is TRBJ2-1, the V gene TRBV5-1; 9 bases agree with TRBD1. The germline gives CDR1 SGHRS, CDR2 YFSETQ. The CDR3 covers 14 residues. Germline trimming cut 3 bases from V and 6 bases from J; bases unmatched to any gene: 4. In DNA, the CDR3 is TGCGCCAGCAGCTCGGGACAGGGCTTCAATGAGCAGTTCTTC. It translates to CASSSGQGFNEQFF. The full variable domain, completed using reference TRBV5-1 and TRBJ2-1, is KAGVTQTPRYLIKTRGQQVTLSCSPISGHRSVSWYQQTPGQGLQFLFEYFSETQRNKGNFPGRFSGRQFSNSRSEMNVSTLELGDSALYLCASSSGQGFNEQFFGPGTRLTVL.

The V call is TRBV28, the J call TRBJ1-2, with a possible D match to TRBD1 (6 bases). Germline V gives CDR1 MDHEN, CDR2 SYDVKM. The CDR3 totals 13 residues. With 2 bases removed from V and 8 bases from J, the gap between germline ends came to 12 bases. CDR3 residues: CASSLQGIRGYTF. CDR3 coding DNA: TGTGCCAGCAGTTTACAGGGGATTCGAGGCTACACCTTC.

The V and J genes are TRBV11-1 and TRBJ2-1; D ambiguous. The CDR3 is 15 amino acids. Trimming removed 5 bases at V and 5 bases at J, with 16 bases between. Germline lookup yields CDR1 SGHAT and CDR2 FQDESV (reference sequence). CDR3 bases: TGTGCCAGCAGCCCCCGTTATGGCGAGGACAATGAGCAGTTCTTC. It is translated as CASSPRYGEDNEQFF.

The chain recombines TRBV12-5 with TRBJ2-3; D is perhaps TRBD1 (6 bases). The CDR3 runs 16 residues. V lost 0 bases, J lost 3 bases, and 13 bases lay in between. Germline V gene lookup returns CDR1 LGHNT and CDR2 FRNRAP. The CDR3 reads CASGLVAAGDTDTQYF. The CDR3 region has the DNA TGTGCTAGTGGTTTGGTAGCGGCAGGGGATACAGATACGCAGTATTTT. Using reference TRBV12-5 and TRBJ2-3 for the parts outside the CDR3, the full variable domain is DARVTQTPRHKVTEMGQEVTMRCQPILGHNTVFWYRQTMMQGLELLAYFRNRAPLDDSGMPKDRFSAEMPDATLATLKIQPSEPRDSAVYFCASGLVAAGDTDTQYFGPGTRLTVL.

The chain is built from TRBV10-2 and TRBJ2-4; maybe TRBD1 (6 bases). The CDR3 sequence is 16 residues long. Trimming removed 2 bases at V and 1 base at J, with 12 bases between. The germline V gene has CDR1 WSHSY and CDR2 SAAADI. CDR3 sequence: CASSEMQGRAKNIQYF. The DNA of the CDR3 is TGCGCCAGCAGTGAGATGCAGGGGCGCGCCAAAAACATTCAGTACTTC.

The J gene is TRBJ1-1, the V gene TRBV6-5; D unclear. The CDR3 spans 13 residues. CDR1 is MNHEY and CDR2 is SVGAGI in the germline V gene. V was trimmed by 8 bases and J by 1 base, leaving 11 bases between them. The CDR3 spells CASGLQWNTEAFF. The DNA for the CDR3 is TGTGCCAGCGGTTTACAGTGGAACACTGAAGCTTTCTTT.

The chain carries TRBV19 and TRBJ2-3; D is perhaps TRBD2 (5 bases). Looked up from germline, CDR1 is LNHDA and CDR2 is SQIVND (reference sequence). The CDR3 is made up of 15 amino acids. Trimming took 5 bases from V and 2 from J, leaving 14 bases between them. The CDR3 nucleotides are TGTGCCAGTAGTGGCGCTAGCTCTTACACAGATACGCAGTATTTT. Amino acids: CASSGASSYTDTQYF.

This clone turned up a few times. The germline gene is not matched at one end of the junction; a read error may be the cause. V and J are TRBV11-3 and TRBJ1-2; D gene ambiguous. This CDR3 spans 12 amino acids. CDR1 is SGHNT and CDR2 is YENEEA in the germline V gene. CDR3 DNA sequence: TGTGCCAGCAGCTTAGAAGGCGGGAACTTACTTTTC. Protein product: CASSLEGGNLLF.